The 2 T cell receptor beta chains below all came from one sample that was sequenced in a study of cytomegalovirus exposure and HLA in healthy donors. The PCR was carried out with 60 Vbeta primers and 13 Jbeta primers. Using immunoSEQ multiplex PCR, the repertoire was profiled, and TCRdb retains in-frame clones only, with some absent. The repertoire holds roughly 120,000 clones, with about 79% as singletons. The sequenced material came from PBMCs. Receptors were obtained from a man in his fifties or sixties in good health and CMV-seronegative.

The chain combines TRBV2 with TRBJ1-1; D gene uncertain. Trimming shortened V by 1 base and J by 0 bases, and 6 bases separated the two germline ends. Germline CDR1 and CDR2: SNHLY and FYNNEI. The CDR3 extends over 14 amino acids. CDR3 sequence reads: CASSEGNMNTEAFF. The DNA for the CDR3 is TGTGCCAGCAGTGAAGGCAACATGAACACTGAAGCTTTCTTT.

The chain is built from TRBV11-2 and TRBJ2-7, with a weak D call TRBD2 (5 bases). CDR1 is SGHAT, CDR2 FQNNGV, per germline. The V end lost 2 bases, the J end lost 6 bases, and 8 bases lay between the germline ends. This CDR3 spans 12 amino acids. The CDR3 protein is CASSLLASEQYV. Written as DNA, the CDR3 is TGTGCCAGCAGCTTACTAGCCAGCGAGCAGTACGTC.